This T cell receptor beta chain was obtained from a study of blood T cell repertoires in COVID-19. Study at large: PBMCs, B-cell-depleted T cells, or T cells provided the cDNA or gDNA that made up the material.

Per the germline V gene, CDR1 is MNHEY and CDR2 is SMNVEV (reference sequence). V shed 6 bases and J shed 1 base, with 13 bases lying between them. This CDR3 has 15 residues. The sample holds a few counts of this clone. Profiling relied on immunoSEQ multiplex PCR, and the TCRdb table lists in-frame clones only, not all of them. The sample lists about 130,000 clones, nearly 70% occurring once. This TCR derives from a woman aged 70 to 79 with acute or convalescent COVID-19. Material for sequencing was peripheral blood. The chain couples TRBV27 to TRBJ1-3; D is perhaps TRBD1 (6 bases). The CDR3 region is CASRARGASGNTIYF. CDR3 coding DNA: TGTGCCAGCAGAGCCAGGGGAGCGTCTGGAAACACCATATATTTT.